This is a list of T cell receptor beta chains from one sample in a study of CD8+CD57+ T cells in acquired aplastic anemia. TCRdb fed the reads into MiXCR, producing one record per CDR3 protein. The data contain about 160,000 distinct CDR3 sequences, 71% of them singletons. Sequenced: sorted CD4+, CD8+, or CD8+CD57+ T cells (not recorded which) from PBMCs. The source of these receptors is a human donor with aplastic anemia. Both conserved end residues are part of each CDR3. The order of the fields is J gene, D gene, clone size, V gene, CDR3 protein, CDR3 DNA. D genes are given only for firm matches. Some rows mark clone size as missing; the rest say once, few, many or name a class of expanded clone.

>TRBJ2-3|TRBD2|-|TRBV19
CASSMRLAGVNTDTQYF
TGTGCCAGTAGTATGCGTCTAGCGGGGGTAAACACAGATACGCAGTATTTT
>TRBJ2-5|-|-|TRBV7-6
CASSSHREETQYF
TGTGCCAGCAGCTCCCACAGGGAAGAGACCCAGTACTTC
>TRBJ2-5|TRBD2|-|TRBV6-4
CASSDSGTSGDQETQYF
TGTGCCAGCAGTGACTCGGGGACTAGCGGGGACCAAGAGACCCAGTACTTC
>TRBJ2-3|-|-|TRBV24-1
CATGGATDTQYF
TGTGCCACCGGGGGGGCGACAGATACGCAGTATTTT
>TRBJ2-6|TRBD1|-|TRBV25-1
CASSEDRVHSGANVLTF
TGTGCCAGCAGTGAGGACAGGGTCCACTCTGGGGCCAACGTCCTGACTTTC
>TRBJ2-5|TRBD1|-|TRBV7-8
CASSQSGGQGRETQYF
TGTGCCAGCAGCCAATCGGGGGGACAGGGGAGGGAGACCCAGTACTTC
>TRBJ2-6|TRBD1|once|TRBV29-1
CSAVDRGSSGANVLTF
TGCAGCGCGGTGGACAGGGGGTCCTCCGGGGCCAACGTCCTGACTTTC
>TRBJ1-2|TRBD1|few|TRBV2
CASRADRGGYGYTF
TGTGCCAGCAGAGCGGACAGGGGGGGGTATGGCTACACCTTC
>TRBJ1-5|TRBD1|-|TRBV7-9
CASSLDRGSNQPQHF
TGTGCCAGCAGCTTAGACAGGGGCAGCAATCAGCCCCAGCATTTT
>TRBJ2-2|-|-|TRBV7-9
CASSLGLKPVGELFF
TGTGCCAGCAGCTTGGGGCTGAAGCCGGTCGGGGAGCTGTTTTTT
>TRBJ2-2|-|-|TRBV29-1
CSVEKGGVGELFF
TGCAGCGTTGAAAAAGGGGGTGTCGGGGAGCTGTTTTTT
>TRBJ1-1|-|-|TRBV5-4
CASSVAGNTEAFF
TGTGCCAGCAGCGTAGCAGGCAACACTGAAGCTTTCTTT
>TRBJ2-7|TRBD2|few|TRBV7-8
CASSPGGGREQYF
TGTGCCAGCAGCCCTGGCGGGGGGCGGGAGCAGTACTTC
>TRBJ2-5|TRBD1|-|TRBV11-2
CASSAETGRPQYF
TGTGCCAGCAGCGCCGAGACAGGGAGACCCCAGTACTTC
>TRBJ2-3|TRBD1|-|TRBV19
CASSIDGDRNTDTQYF
TGTGCCAGTAGTATCGATGGGGACAGAAACACAGATACGCAGTATTTT
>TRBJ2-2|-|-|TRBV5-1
CASSLARGTNTGELFF
TGCGCCAGCAGCTTGGCCCGGGGGACGAACACCGGGGAGCTGTTTTTT
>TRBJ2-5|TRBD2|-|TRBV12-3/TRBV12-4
CASSLGWTSGEVQETQYF
TGTGCCAGCAGTTTAGGTTGGACTAGCGGGGAAGTCCAAGAGACCCAGTACTTC
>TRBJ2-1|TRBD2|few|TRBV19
CASSMGGLADSYNEQFF
TGTGCCAGTAGTATGGGAGGACTAGCGGACTCCTACAATGAGCAGTTCTTC
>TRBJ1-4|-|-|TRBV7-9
CASSLDGEKLFF
TGTGCCAGCAGCTTAGATGGTGAAAAACTGTTTTTT
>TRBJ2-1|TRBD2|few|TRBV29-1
CSVEPGLGEQFF
TGCAGCGTTGAACCGGGACTAGGTGAGCAGTTCTTC
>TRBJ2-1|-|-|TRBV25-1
CASSAVLNEQFF
TGTGCCAGCAGTGCTGTACTCAATGAGCAGTTCTTC
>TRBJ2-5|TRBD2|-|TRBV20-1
CSARAGTSGRGETQYF
TGCAGTGCTCGTGCCGGAACTAGCGGGAGAGGGGAGACCCAGTACTTC
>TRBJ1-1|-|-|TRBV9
CASSASTGFGTEAFF
TGTGCCAGCAGCGCAAGTACAGGGTTCGGGACTGAAGCTTTCTTT
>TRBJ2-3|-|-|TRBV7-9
CASSSGGQGGHTQYF
TGTGCCAGCAGCTCCGGGGGGCAGGGGGGACATACGCAGTATTTT
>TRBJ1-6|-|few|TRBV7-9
CASSSTPPGGFTYNSPLHF
TGTGCCAGCAGCTCGACGCCTCCCGGGGGGTTCACCTATAATTCACCCCTCCACTTT
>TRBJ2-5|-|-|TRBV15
CATSRDIGSQETQYF
TGTGCCACCAGCAGAGATATAGGGAGCCAAGAGACCCAGTACTTC
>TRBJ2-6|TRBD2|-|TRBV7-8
CAGGGPSGANVLTF
TGTGCCGGCGGGGGACCCTCTGGGGCCAACGTCCTGACTTTC
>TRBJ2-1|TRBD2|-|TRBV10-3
CAISDLAGPKNEQFF
TGTGCCATCAGTGATCTAGCGGGGCCTAAGAATGAGCAGTTCTTC
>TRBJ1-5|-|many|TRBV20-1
CSARSPQEESQPQHF
TGCAGTGCTAGATCCCCCCAGGAGGAGTCTCAGCCCCAGCATTTT
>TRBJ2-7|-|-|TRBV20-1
CSARAPNSYEQYF
TGCAGTGCTAGAGCCCCTAACTCCTACGAGCAGTACTTC
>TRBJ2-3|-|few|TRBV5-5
CASSLERGTDTQYF
TGTGCCAGCAGCTTGGAACGTGGCACAGATACGCAGTATTTT
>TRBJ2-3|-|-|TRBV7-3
CASSILRGTVTQYF
TGTGCCAGTAGTATTCTCCGGGGCACAGTTACGCAGTATTTT
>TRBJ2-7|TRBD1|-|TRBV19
CASSGTGFWEQYF
TGTGCCAGTAGTGGGACAGGCTTTTGGGAGCAGTACTTC
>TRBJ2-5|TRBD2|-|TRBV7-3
CASSPHLRLAGGGQEAQYF
TGTGCCAGCAGCCCGCACCTCCGACTAGCGGGGGGGGGGCAAGAGGCCCAGTACTTC
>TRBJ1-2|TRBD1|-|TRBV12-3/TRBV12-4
CASSLGQGVFGYTF
TGTGCCAGCAGTTTGGGACAGGGGGTATTTGGCTACACCTTC
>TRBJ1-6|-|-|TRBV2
CASSRLGGGDSPLHF
TGTGCCAGCAGCCGCCTAGGAGGTGGGGATTCACCCCTCCACTTT
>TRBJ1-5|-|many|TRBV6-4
CASSGTDNNQPQHF
TGTGCCAGCAGTGGGACGGATAACAATCAGCCCCAGCATTTT
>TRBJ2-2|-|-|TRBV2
CASSEWGVAGELFF
TGTGCCAGCAGTGAATGGGGGGTGGCCGGGGAGCTGTTTTTT
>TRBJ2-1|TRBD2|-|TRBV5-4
CASSLAEGTGTSGRALNEQFF
TGTGCCAGCAGCTTGGCGGAGGGAACCGGGACTAGCGGGAGGGCCCTCAATGAGCAGTTCTTC
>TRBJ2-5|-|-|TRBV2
CASSLRITERTQYF
TGTGCCAGCAGCCTAAGGATAACAGAGAGGACCCAGTACTTC
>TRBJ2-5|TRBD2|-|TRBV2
CASGDGSGGETQYF
TGTGCCAGCGGAGATGGTAGCGGGGGGGAGACCCAGTACTTC